This TCR beta chain was found in a study of technical replicates of blood from four donors. V shed 3 bases and J shed 1 base, with 13 bases lying between them. Per the germline V gene, CDR1 is SGHNT and CDR2 is YYREEE (reference sequence). The CDR3 totals 15 residues. Generated by immunoSEQ multiplex PCR, the TCRdb table keeps only in-frame clones and is missing some. The sample includes about 62,000 clones, roughly 86% of them seen just once. This receptor was obtained from a human donor in good health. Some clones in this sample may be carry-over from other donors' samples. Sequencing was carried out using PBMCs. The V call is TRBV5-4, the J call TRBJ1-1; D may be TRBD1 (6 bases). CDR3: CASSSHTGRNTEAFF. The CDR3 bases are TGTGCCAGCAGCTCACATACAGGGCGGAACACTGAAGCTTTCTTT.